The rows below give T cell receptor beta chains drawn from one sample of a study of shared clonotypes between healthy human individuals. Data came from immunoSEQ multiplex PCR; TCRdb stores just in-frame clones and leaves some out. Of around 1.9 million clones in the sample, under 95% were seen once. Specimen: naive CD8+ T cells from PBMCs. Receptors originate from a man aged 18 to 35 in good health. Some clones in this sample may be carry-over from other donors' samples. The CDR3 runs from the conserved cysteine through the conserved F or W. A D gene is named only where the DNA matches it firmly. Some rows have no size entry. The others give once, few or many, or a class for an expanded clone.

cdr3_aa,cdr3_nt,d_call,v_call,clone_size,j_call
CASRHLVEPDSSYGYTF,TGTGCCAGCAGACACCTGGTGGAGCCCGATTCGTCCTATGGCTACACCTTC,-,TRBV7-9,-,TRBJ1-2
CASSVEDASSYEQYF,TGTGCCAGCAGCGTAGAGGACGCCAGCTCCTACGAGCAGTACTTC,-,TRBV9,-,TRBJ2-7
CASSRGTSGRARSYEQYF,TGTGCCAGCAGCCGTGGGACTAGCGGGAGGGCCAGGTCCTACGAGCAGTACTTC,TRBD2,TRBV11-2,-,TRBJ2-7
CASSEESRTSTYEQYF,TGTGCCAGCAGTGAAGAATCCCGGACTAGCACCTACGAGCAGTACTTC,TRBD2,TRBV6-1,once,TRBJ2-7
CASSFQGSGLRDYEQYF,TGTGCCAGCAGTTTTCAGGGCTCAGGGCTAAGGGACTACGAGCAGTACTTC,-,TRBV28,-,TRBJ2-7
CASSSGTSGISDEQFF,TGTGCCAGCAGCTCAGGGACTAGCGGGATATCAGATGAGCAGTTCTTC,TRBD2,TRBV7-9,-,TRBJ2-1
CASSLDPGHTYEQYF,TGTGCCAGCAGCTTAGACCCTGGACATACGTACGAGCAGTACTTC,-,TRBV7-9,-,TRBJ2-7
CASSDGDSVYEQYF,TGTGCCAGCAGCGACGGGGACAGCGTCTACGAGCAGTACTTC,TRBD1,TRBV9,-,TRBJ2-7
CASSQHRGTGNTIYF,TGTGCCAGCAGCCAGCACAGGGGTACTGGAAACACCATATATTTT,TRBD1,TRBV11-2,-,TRBJ1-3
CASSLAPGQETQYF,TGTGCCAGCAGCTTAGCGCCGGGGCAAGAGACCCAGTACTTC,-,TRBV11-2,-,TRBJ2-5
CASSLGAGANTEAFF,TGTGCCAGCAGCTTAGGCGCAGGCGCGAACACTGAAGCTTTCTTT,-,TRBV13,-,TRBJ1-1
CASNAWPYGYTF,TGTGCCAGTAATGCTTGGCCTTATGGCTACACCTTC,-,TRBV19,-,TRBJ1-2
CASSARETQYF,TGTGCCAGCAGTGCGAGAGAGACCCAGTACTTC,-,TRBV25-1,-,TRBJ2-5
CASSLALTGELFF,TGTGCCAGCAGCTTGGCCCTCACCGGGGAGCTGTTTTTT,-,TRBV7-7,-,TRBJ2-2
CASSLAQGAGYGYTF,TGTGCCAGCAGCTTAGCGCAGGGGGCGGGCTATGGCTACACCTTC,TRBD1,TRBV7-2,-,TRBJ1-2
CASSLEGPALTSYEQYF,TGTGCCAGCAGCTTAGAGGGTCCGGCACTTACCTCCTACGAGCAGTACTTC,-,TRBV7-2,-,TRBJ2-7
CASSSPRRTGSYNEQFF,TGTGCCAGCAGCTCGCCACGGAGGACGGGGTCCTACAATGAGCAGTTCTTC,-,TRBV9,-,TRBJ2-1
CASSSQAKLSYNEQFF,TGTGCCAGCAGTTCTCAGGCGAAACTCTCCTACAATGAGCAGTTCTTC,-,TRBV27,-,TRBJ2-1
CAWSVGVFRHSEQFF,TGTGCCTGGAGCGTCGGCGTATTCCGCCACAGTGAGCAGTTCTTC,-,TRBV30,-,TRBJ2-1
CASSFTSANEQFF,TGTGCCAGCAGTTTCACTAGCGCCAATGAGCAGTTCTTC,TRBD2,TRBV28,-,TRBJ2-1
CASSLGFSYEQYF,TGTGCCAGCAGTTTAGGTTTTTCCTACGAGCAGTACTTC,-,TRBV28,-,TRBJ2-7
CASSFGGPLSEQYF,TGTGCCAGCAGTTTTGGGGGACCTTTATCCGAGCAGTACTTC,-,TRBV27,-,TRBJ2-7
CASTPAPKFYEQYF,TGTGCCAGCACCCCGGCTCCGAAGTTCTACGAGCAGTACTTC,-,TRBV6-1,once,TRBJ2-7
CASSSRDGVYEQYF,TGTGCCAGCAGTTCACGGGACGGCGTCTACGAGCAGTACTTC,-,TRBV27,-,TRBJ2-7
CSVVPTGIVEEQYF,TGCAGCGTTGTTCCCACAGGGATAGTGGAAGAGCAGTACTTC,-,TRBV29-1,-,TRBJ2-5
CASSVDYGGTEQYF,TGTGCCAGTAGTGTGGACTATGGGGGTACGGAGCAGTACTTC,-,TRBV19,-,TRBJ2-7
CASSEGARAGETQYF,TGTGCCAGCAGCGAGGGGGCCCGGGCCGGGGAGACCCAGTACTTC,TRBD1,TRBV11-2,-,TRBJ2-5
CASSLTDYNEQFF,TGTGCCAGCAGTTTAACCGACTACAATGAGCAGTTCTTC,-,TRBV28,-,TRBJ2-1
CASSPGTGVAGELFF,TGTGCCAGCAGTCCCGGGACAGGGGTTGCCGGGGAGCTGTTTTTT,TRBD1,TRBV28,-,TRBJ2-2
CASSENPGTGGYYGYTF,TGTGCCAGCAGTGAGAACCCTGGGACAGGGGGCTACTATGGCTACACCTTC,TRBD1,TRBV2,-,TRBJ1-2
CASTLSGSGTGELFF,TGTGCCAGCACCTTGTCGGGGAGTGGCACCGGGGAGCTGTTTTTT,-,TRBV2,-,TRBJ2-2
CASSPGSTGVYEQYF,TGTGCCAGTAGTCCCGGGTCCACGGGGGTCTACGAGCAGTACTTC,-,TRBV19,-,TRBJ2-7
CASSLPTGELFF,TGCGCCAGCAGCTTGCCCACCGGGGAGCTGTTTTTT,-,TRBV5-1,-,TRBJ2-2
CASSAGEAGGTDTQYF,TGTGCCAGCAGCGCTGGGGAAGCGGGAGGAACAGATACGCAGTATTTT,TRBD2,TRBV16,-,TRBJ2-3
CASSFGLLYEQYF,TGTGCCAGCAGCTTCGGACTCCTCTACGAGCAGTACTTC,-,TRBV7-2,-,TRBJ2-7
CASSFLGQGTYEQYF,TGTGCCAGCAGTTTTTTAGGACAGGGGACCTACGAGCAGTACTTC,TRBD1,TRBV27,-,TRBJ2-7
CASSPSAGEGSYEQYF,TGTGCCAGCAGTCCCTCAGCGGGAGAAGGCTCCTACGAGCAGTACTTC,TRBD2,TRBV27,-,TRBJ2-7
CASSSGTVSYEQYF,TGTGCCAGCAGCTCCGGGACGGTCTCCTACGAGCAGTACTTC,-,TRBV7-9,-,TRBJ2-7
CASSQLRAQADTQYF,TGCGCCAGCAGCCAATTACGGGCCCAGGCAGATACGCAGTATTTT,-,TRBV4-1,-,TRBJ2-3
CASSPPAGTVTSGANVLTF,TGTGCCAGCAGCCCCCCGGCCGGGACAGTCACCTCTGGGGCCAACGTCCTGACTTTC,TRBD1,TRBV11-2,-,TRBJ2-6
CASSLAAGAYEQYF,TGTGCCAGCAGTTTAGCCGCAGGGGCATACGAGCAGTACTTC,-,TRBV28,-,TRBJ2-7
CASSLSPPGLSYEQYF,TGTGCCAGCAGTTTATCCCCACCGGGGCTTTCCTACGAGCAGTACTTC,-,TRBV27,-,TRBJ2-7
CASSPGRTSGNNEQFF,TGTGCCAGCAGTCCCGGGAGGACTAGCGGTAACAATGAGCAGTTCTTC,TRBD2,TRBV7-3,-,TRBJ2-1
CASSYSGYDNEKLFF,TGTGCCAGCAGTTACTCGGGGTATGACAATGAAAAACTGTTTTTT,-,TRBV6-5,-,TRBJ1-4